One sample yielded the 17 T cell receptor beta chains listed below, sequenced in a study of blood T cell repertoires in COVID-19. The protocol was immunoSEQ multiplex PCR, while the TCRdb copy is restricted to in-frame clones and leaves out a portion. Here the sample spans nearly 200,000 clones, roughly 90% being singletons. Sequencing was done on a sample of PBMCs or T cells enriched from blood (not recorded which). The receptors shown here come from a woman under 30 who had recovered from COVID-19.

The V call is TRBV4-1, the J call TRBJ1-3; tentative D call: TRBD1 (6 bases). There are 16 residues in the CDR3. Germline lookup yields CDR1 MGHRA and CDR2 YSYEKL. V lost 4 bases, J lost 2 bases, and 15 bases lay in between. The CDR3 here is CASSPLQQGAGNTIYF. DNA for the CDR3: TGCGCCAGCAGCCCTTTACAACAGGGAGCTGGAAACACCATATATTTT.

The chain combines TRBV30 with TRBJ1-4; 9 nucleotides agree with TRBD1. V lost 5 bases to trimming and J lost 3 bases; unmatched junction nucleotides: 10. This CDR3 contains 16 residues. Per germline, CDR1 GTSNPN and CDR2 SVGIG (reference sequence). The CDR3 DNA reads TGTGCCTGGCTTCCGGGACAGGGAACTTCTAATGAAAAACTGTTTTTT. This encodes CAWLPGQGTSNEKLFF.

This chain uses TRBV10-3 with TRBJ2-7; 7 nucleotides match TRBD1. Germline lookup yields CDR1 ENHRY and CDR2 SYGVKD. The CDR3 loop spans 12 amino acids. The junction had 2 bases not matched to a gene; V was cut back by 6 bases and J by 3 bases. The DNA for the CDR3 is TGTGCCATCAGGGGGGACAGCTACGAGCAGTACTTC. Translating it yields CAIRGDSYEQYF.

This clone has more than one count but fewer than ten. V usage is TRBV15 and J usage is TRBJ1-5, with D hard to call. Germline V gene sequence: CDR1 LNHNV, CDR2 YYDKDF (reference sequence). The CDR3 consists of 13 residues. Between the trimmed V and J ends, which lost 0 bases and 4 bases, there was a span of 4 bases. In DNA, the CDR3 is TGTGCCACCAGCAGAGACGGGAATCAGCCCCAGCATTTT. Translated, it gives CATSRDGNQPQHF.

The chain's CDR3 is CASSSTAGFSNQPQHF. DNA of the CDR3: TGTGCCAGCAGTTCCACGGCGGGGTTTAGCAATCAGCCCCAGCATTTT. The chain couples TRBV28 to TRBJ1-5; D is undetermined. Germline CDR1 MDHEN, CDR2 SYDVKM. This CDR3 region has 16 residues. Trimming cost V 4 bases and J 0 bases, with 13 bases left between them.

The chain recombines TRBV2 with TRBJ2-7; maybe TRBD1 (6 bases). Per germline, CDR1 SNHLY and CDR2 FYNNEI. V lost 5 bases and J lost 0, with 14 bases in between. The CDR3 sequence is 15 residues long. The CDR3 protein is CASSPDRPISYEQYF. The CDR3, as DNA: TGTGCCAGCAGTCCTGACAGGCCAATCTCCTACGAGCAGTACTTC.

In DNA form, the CDR3 reads TGTGCCAGCAGCAAAGATGGCAGGTCTTATCCCGGGGAGCTGTTTTTT. Its translation is CASSKDGRSYPGELFF. This sequence joins TRBV21-1 and TRBJ2-2; TRBD1, the D gene given by the table, was not confirmed from the DNA. TRBV21-1 counts as a pseudogene. The CDR3 runs 16 residues.

J is TRBJ1-5 and V is TRBV27; the D gene is possibly TRBD1 (6 bases). Germline-derived CDR1 and CDR2 are MNHEY and SMNVEV (reference sequence). V was cut by 5 bases and J by 6 bases, with 14 bases left in between. The CDR3 totals 14 residues. CDR3 loop: CASSPQGPRQPQHF. In DNA, the CDR3 is TGTGCCAGCAGTCCACAGGGTCCTCGTCAGCCCCAGCATTTT.

The J gene is TRBJ1-4, the V gene TRBV7-9; 7 positions agree with TRBD1. The CDR3 loop spans 15 amino acids. Per the germline V gene, CDR1 is SEHNR and CDR2 is FQNEAQ (reference sequence). With 3 bases clipped from V and 8 bases from J, the junction kept 9 bases outside the gene matches. The CDR3, as DNA: TGTGCCAGCAGCTTCCGGGACAGTCTTTGGGAAAAACTGTTTTTT. Protein sequence: CASSFRDSLWEKLFF.

The CDR3 reads CASSSQGAGSYGYTF. CDR3 in DNA: TGTGCCAGCAGCTCCCAGGGGGCGGGGTCCTATGGCTACACCTTC. The chain employs TRBV9 and TRBJ1-2; 8 bases fit TRBD1. The germline gives CDR1 SGDLS, CDR2 YYNGEE. With V trimmed by 4 bases and J by 4 bases, 9 bases remained unmatched. There are 15 residues in the CDR3. The variable domain in full, with the rest retrieved from reference TRBV9 and TRBJ1-2, is DSGVTQTPKHLITATGQRVTLRCSPRSGDLSVYWYQQSLDQGLQFLIQYYNGEERAKGNILERFSAQQFPDLHSELNLSSLELGDSALYFCASSSQGAGSYGYTFGSGTRLTVV.

V gene TRBV27 combines with J gene TRBJ1-2, with TRBD1 identical over 8 bases. V lost 5 bases, J lost 2 bases, and 4 bases stayed unmatched. Looked up from germline, CDR1 is MNHEY and CDR2 is SMNVEV (reference sequence). The CDR3 sequence is 14 residues long. The CDR3 loop reads CASSPRTGNYGYTF. CDR3 DNA: TGTGCCAGCAGTCCCAGGACAGGGAACTATGGCTACACCTTC.

Concerning this clone: Other DNA sequences in this specimen translate into the identical CDR3. The chain uses TRBV6-5 and TRBJ1-1, with 7 positions matching TRBD1. Germline-derived CDR1 and CDR2 are MNHEY and SVGAGI. Trimming removed 4 bases from V and 4 bases from J; junction bases left unmatched: 3. The CDR3 is 13 residues long. CDR3 sequence (DNA): TGTGCCAGCAGTTCAACAGGGGTCACTGAAGCTTTCTTT. Protein: CASSSTGVTEAFF.

V and J are TRBV19 and TRBJ1-2; D is ambiguous. CDR3 size: 13 residues. The V end was cut by 8 bases, the J end by 2 bases, with 12 bases between. Germline V gene data show CDR1 as LNHDA and CDR2 as SQIVND (reference sequence). This CDR3 is CASLGGRNYGYTF. The CDR3 DNA follows: TGTGCCAGTTTGGGCGGGCGGAACTATGGCTACACCTTC.

The chain uses TRBV7-9 and TRBJ1-2, with D perhaps matching TRBD1 (6 bases). V was cut by 4 bases and J by 0 bases, with 15 bases left in between. The CDR3 has 16 amino acids. The germline V gene encodes CDR1 SEHNR and CDR2 FQNEAQ (reference sequence). CDR3 nucleotides: TGTGCCAGCAGCTCTTCAGGACAGAACTCTAACTATGGCTACACCTTC. Residues: CASSSSGQNSNYGYTF. Full variable domain (missing parts from reference TRBV7-9 and TRBJ1-2): DTGVSQNPRHKITKRGQNVTFRCDPISEHNRLYWYRQTLGQGPEFLTYFQNEAQLEKSRLLSDRFSAERPKGSFSTLEIQRTEQGDSAMYLCASSSSGQNSNYGYTFGSGTRLTVV.

CDR3 DNA: TGTGCCAGCAGTCTACTAGCGGGGTTGGAGACCCAGTACTTC. This encodes CASSLLAGLETQYF. This chain uses TRBV2 with TRBJ2-5; the match to TRBD2 covers 10 bases. V lost 5 bases, J lost 5 bases, and 5 bases stayed unmatched. The germline CDR1 and CDR2 sequences are SNHLY and FYNNEI. The CDR3 totals 14 residues.

The chain uses TRBV11-2 and TRBJ1-5; D call uncertain. The germline V and J ends were trimmed by 2 bases and 7 bases, with 9 bases remaining between them. There are 13 residues in the CDR3. From germline, CDR1 is SGHAT and CDR2 FQNNGV. CDR3 sequence (DNA): TGTGCCAGCAGCTTACAAGAGGAACAGCCCCAGCATTTT. It yields the protein CASSLQEEQPQHF. Drawing the rest from reference TRBV11-2 and TRBJ1-5, the complete variable domain is EAGVAQSPRYKIIEKRQSVAFWCNPISGHATLYWYQQILGQGPKLLIQFQNNGVVDDSQLPKDRFSAERLKGVDSTLKIQPAKLEDSAVYLCASSLQEEQPQHFGDGTRLSIL.

This clone was counted only a few times. The CDR3 DNA reads TGTGCCAGCAGTTTTCCTCCCGATACGCAGTATTTT. It specifies CASSFPPDTQYF. V is TRBV12-3 or TRBV12-4 and J is TRBJ2-3; D is uncertain. The V gene lost 3 bases and the J gene lost 6 bases, with 7 bases spanning the gap. The CDR3 spans 12 residues.